A selection of T cell receptor beta chains follows, all from one sample in a study of blood T cell repertoires in COVID-19. Sequencing was performed with immunoSEQ multiplex PCR; in TCRdb, only in-frame clones are kept and a portion is missing. The sample shows roughly 280,000 clones, around 85% of them seen only once. Sequenced: peripheral blood. The receptors shown here come from a woman in her 70s with acute or convalescent COVID-19. Each CDR3 is given with its conserved first and last residue. The order of the fields is J gene, V gene, CDR3 protein.

j_gene: TRBJ2-5; v_gene: TRBV18; CDR3aa: CASSQINQETQYF
j_gene: TRBJ1-6; v_gene: TRBV5-1; CDR3aa: CASSVGQGSPLNSPLHF
j_gene: TRBJ1-6; v_gene: TRBV30; CDR3aa: CACRTDFYNSPLHF
j_gene: TRBJ1-3; v_gene: TRBV7-8; CDR3aa: CASSLEGTGPNTIYF
j_gene: TRBJ1-3; v_gene: TRBV6-6; CDR3aa: CASSQGGAGGNTIYF
j_gene: TRBJ1-3; v_gene: TRBV7-8; CDR3aa: CASSVTGLGNTIYF
j_gene: TRBJ2-4; v_gene: TRBV5-5; CDR3aa: CASRPGPSGSGDIQYF
j_gene: TRBJ2-7; v_gene: TRBV6-6; CDR3aa: CASSKQGTLYEQYF
j_gene: TRBJ2-2; v_gene: TRBV7-8; CDR3aa: CASSSPPGLAGSTGELFF
j_gene: TRBJ1-2; v_gene: TRBV5-1; CDR3aa: CASSSSDDRGGGYTF
j_gene: TRBJ1-3; v_gene: TRBV9; CDR3aa: CASSLDGYSGNTIYF
j_gene: TRBJ1-1; v_gene: TRBV12-3/TRBV12-4; CDR3aa: CASSDRGATEAFF
j_gene: TRBJ2-1; v_gene: TRBV5-1; CDR3aa: CASSPDGLAGGNEQFF
j_gene: TRBJ1-1; v_gene: TRBV12-3/TRBV12-4; CDR3aa: CASSNRRGVAFF
j_gene: TRBJ1-1; v_gene: TRBV2; CDR3aa: CASSVTGAGEAFF
j_gene: TRBJ2-1; v_gene: TRBV7-9; CDR3aa: CASSPREGGNEQFF
j_gene: TRBJ2-3; v_gene: TRBV5-1; CDR3aa: CASSWGDRDTDTQYF
j_gene: TRBJ1-2; v_gene: TRBV6-5; CDR3aa: CASMRGQGRGYTF